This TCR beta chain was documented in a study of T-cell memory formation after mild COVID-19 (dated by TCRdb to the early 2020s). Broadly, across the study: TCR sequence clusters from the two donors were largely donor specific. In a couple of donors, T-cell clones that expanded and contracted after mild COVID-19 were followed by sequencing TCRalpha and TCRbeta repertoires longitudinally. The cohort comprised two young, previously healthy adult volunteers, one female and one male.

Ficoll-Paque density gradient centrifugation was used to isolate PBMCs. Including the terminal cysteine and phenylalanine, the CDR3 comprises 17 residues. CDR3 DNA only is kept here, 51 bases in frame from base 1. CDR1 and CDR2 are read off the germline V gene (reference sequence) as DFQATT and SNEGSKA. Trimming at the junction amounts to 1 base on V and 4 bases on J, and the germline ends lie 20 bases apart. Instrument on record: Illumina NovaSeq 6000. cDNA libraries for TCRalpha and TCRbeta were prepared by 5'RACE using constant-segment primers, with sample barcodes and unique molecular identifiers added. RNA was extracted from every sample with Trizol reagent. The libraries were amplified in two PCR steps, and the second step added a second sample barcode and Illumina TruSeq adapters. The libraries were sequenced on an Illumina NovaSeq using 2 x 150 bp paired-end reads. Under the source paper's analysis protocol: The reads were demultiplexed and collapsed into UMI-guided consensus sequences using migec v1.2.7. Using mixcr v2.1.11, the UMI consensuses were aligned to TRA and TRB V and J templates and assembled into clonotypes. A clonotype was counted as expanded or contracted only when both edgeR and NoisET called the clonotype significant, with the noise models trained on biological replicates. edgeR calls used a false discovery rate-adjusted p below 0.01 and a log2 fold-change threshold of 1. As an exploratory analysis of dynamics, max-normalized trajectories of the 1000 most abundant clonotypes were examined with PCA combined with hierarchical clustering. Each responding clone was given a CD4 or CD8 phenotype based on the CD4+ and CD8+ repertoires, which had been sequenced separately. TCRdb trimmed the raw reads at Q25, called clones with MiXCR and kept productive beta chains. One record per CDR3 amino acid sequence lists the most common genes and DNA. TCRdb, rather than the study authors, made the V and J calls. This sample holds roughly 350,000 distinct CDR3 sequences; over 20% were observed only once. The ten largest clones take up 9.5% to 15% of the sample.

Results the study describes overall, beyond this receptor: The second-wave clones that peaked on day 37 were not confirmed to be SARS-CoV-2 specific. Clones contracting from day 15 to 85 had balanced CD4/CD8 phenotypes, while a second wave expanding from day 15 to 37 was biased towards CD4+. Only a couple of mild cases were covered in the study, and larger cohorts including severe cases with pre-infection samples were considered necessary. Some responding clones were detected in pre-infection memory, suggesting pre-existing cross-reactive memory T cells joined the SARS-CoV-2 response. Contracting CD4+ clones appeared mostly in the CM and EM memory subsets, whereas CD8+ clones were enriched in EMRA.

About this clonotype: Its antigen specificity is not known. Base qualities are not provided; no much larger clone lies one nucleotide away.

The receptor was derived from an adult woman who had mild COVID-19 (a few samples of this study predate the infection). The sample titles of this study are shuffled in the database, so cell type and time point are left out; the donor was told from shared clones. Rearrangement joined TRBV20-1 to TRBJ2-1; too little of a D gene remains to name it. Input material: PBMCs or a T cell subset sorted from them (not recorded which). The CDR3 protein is CSARGLGLVGHYNEQFF. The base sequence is TGCAGTGCTAGAGGTTTAGGCCTTGTGGGCCATTACAATGAGCAGTTCTTC.